What follows are 31 T cell receptor beta chains derived from one specimen sequenced in a study of blood T cell repertoires in COVID-19. Using immunoSEQ multiplex PCR, the repertoire was profiled, and TCRdb retains in-frame clones only, with some absent. The data hold some 220,000 clones, with 70% to 90% observed a single time. Sequencing used peripheral blood. Receptor source: a man between 45 and 60 years old with COVID-19, enrolled during active disease.

The V call is TRBV4-3, the J call TRBJ2-1, with D possibly matching TRBD1 (6 bases). The CDR3 extends over 17 amino acids. V lost 0 bases and J 2 bases, leaving 14 bases between the germline ends. Germline loops: CDR1 LGHNA, CDR2 YSLEER. The CDR3 spells CASSQDLGGGTYNEQFF. CDR3 bases: TGCGCCAGCAGCCAAGATCTTGGTGGGGGCACCTACAATGAGCAGTTCTTC.

This chain joins TRBV18 and TRBJ1-1; 9 positions agree with TRBD1. CDR1 is KGHSH, CDR2 LQKENI, per germline. The V gene end was trimmed by 5 bases and the J gene end by 1 base; junction bases not matched to a gene: 8. The CDR3 runs 16 residues. CDR3 DNA: TGTGCCAGCTCAGTCCCGGGACAGGGTTCGAACACTGAAGCTTTCTTT. Its translation is CASSVPGQGSNTEAFF.

This chain links TRBV5-1 with TRBJ2-5; the match to TRBD1 covers 12 bases. The CDR3 is made up of 16 amino acids. Germline CDR1 reads SGHRS; CDR2 reads YFSETQ. V trimming: 3 bases; J trimming: 5 bases; junction bases outside the gene matches: 8. The CDR3 DNA reads TGCGCCAGCAGCTGGGGGGACAGGGGGCGCGTCGAGACCCAGTACTTC. It encodes CASSWGDRGRVETQYF.

This clone has more than one count but fewer than ten. The chain combines TRBV6-2 or TRBV6-3 with TRBJ1-1; 9 bases agree with TRBD1. Germline loops: CDR1 MNHEY, CDR2 SVGEGT. The CDR3 spans 16 residues. J gave up 4 bases and V 2 bases, and 8 bases lay outside the gene matches. CDR3 loop: CASSYGEYRGLTEAFF. Here the CDR3 DNA reads TGTGCCAGCAGTTACGGGGAATACAGGGGGCTCACTGAAGCTTTCTTT.

The J gene is TRBJ2-4, the V gene TRBV6-5; 8 bases align to TRBD2. The CDR3 is made up of 11 amino acids. Germline V gene data show CDR1 as MNHEY and CDR2 as SVGAGI. V lost 6 bases to trimming and J lost 9 bases; unmatched junction nucleotides: 1. CDR3 protein: CASSGGGIQYF. In nucleotides, the CDR3 is TGTGCCAGCAGCGGGGGGGGCATTCAGTACTTC.

Points on this clone: The junction does not match germline at one end; this may be a read error. The rearrangement links TRBV19 to TRBJ1-4; TRBD1 agrees at 8 bases. This CDR3 has 14 amino acids. The germline V gene encodes CDR1 LNHDA and CDR2 SQIVND (reference sequence). The CDR3 is CASRFDRGNEELFF. DNA for the CDR3: TGTGCCAGTAGGTTCGACAGGGGTAATGAAGAACTGTTTTTT.

The V call is TRBV5-1, the J call TRBJ1-5; D is perhaps TRBD1 (6 bases). The V and J ends lost 0 bases and 7 bases respectively, with 11 bases between them. CDR1 and CDR2 from the germline V gene are SGHRS and YFSETQ. CDR3 length: 14 residues. The CDR3 DNA is TGCGCCAGCAGCTTGGAGGCAGGGGCCCAGCCCCAGCATTTT. It translates to CASSLEAGAQPQHF. Full variable domain (remainder filled in from reference TRBV5-1 and TRBJ1-5): KAGVTQTPRYLIKTRGQQVTLSCSPISGHRSVSWYQQTPGQGLQFLFEYFSETQRNKGNFPGRFSGRQFSNSRSEMNVSTLELGDSALYLCASSLEAGAQPQHFGDGTRLSIL.

The chain joins TRBV7-6 to TRBJ2-3; TRBD1 matches 7 bases. The CDR3 extends over 14 amino acids. Germline trimming cut 4 bases from V and 2 bases from J; bases unmatched to any gene: 3. CDR1 SGHVS and CDR2 FNYEAQ come from the germline V gene. The DNA for the CDR3 is TGTGCCAGCAGCTCAGGACAGGCCACAGATACGCAGTATTTT. It specifies CASSSGQATDTQYF. The entire variable domain, with the rest obtained from reference TRBV7-6 and TRBJ2-3, is as follows: GAGVSQSPRYKVTKRGQDVALRCDPISGHVSLYWYRQALGQGPEFLTYFNYEAQQDKSGLPNDRFSAERPEGSISTLTIQRTEQRDSAMYRCASSSGQATDTQYFGPGTRLTVL.

This clone was recorded once. The chain is built from TRBV6-5 and TRBJ2-5, with a possible D match to TRBD1 (6 bases). Germline V gene data show CDR1 as MNHEY and CDR2 as SVGAGI. The CDR3 consists of 13 residues. Trimming stripped 9 bases from V and 1 base from J, with 12 bases between. CDR3: CASHRATQETQYF. CDR3 bases: TGTGCCAGTCACAGGGCTACCCAAGAGACCCAGTACTTC.

This clone was picked up a small number of times. The chain has TRBV2 and TRBJ2-1, with 9 bases that match TRBD1. Per germline, CDR1 SNHLY and CDR2 FYNNEI. This CDR3 has 19 residues. V gave up 6 bases and J gave up 0 bases; unmatched junction bases: 15. This CDR3 is CASRAGTGTSRGSYNEQFF. In DNA form, the CDR3 reads TGTGCCAGCAGAGCCGGGACAGGGACCTCACGGGGCTCCTACAATGAGCAGTTCTTC.

With respect to this clone: In the same sample, other DNA sequences code for this CDR3. The V gene is TRBV24-1, the J gene TRBJ1-5; 9 nucleotides agree with TRBD1. Trimming cost V 4 bases and J 6 bases; bases outside gene matches: 6. This CDR3 comprises 15 residues. The germline V gene has CDR1 KGHDR and CDR2 SFDVKD. CDR3 DNA: TGTGCCACCAGTGACCCGGGACAGGGCGGTCAGCCCCAGCATTTT. This gives the protein CATSDPGQGGQPQHF.

This clone has at least ten counts. This sequence joins TRBV10-3 and TRBJ2-7, with TRBD1 matching 8 bases. V trimming: 3 bases; J trimming: 3 bases; junction bases outside the gene matches: 7. Germline CDR1 ENHRY, CDR2 SYGVKD. The CDR3 has 15 residues. Here the CDR3 DNA reads TGTGCCATCAGTGACTCCGGGACAGGTCGCTACGAGCAGTACTTC. This sequence encodes CAISDSGTGRYEQYF.

The J gene is TRBJ2-7, the V gene TRBV6-5, with D hard to call. Germline assignment: CDR1 MNHEY and CDR2 SVGAGI. The CDR3 loop spans 16 amino acids. Between the trimmed V and J ends, which lost 2 bases and 3 bases, there was a span of 17 bases. The CDR3 coding sequence is TGTGCCAGCAGTTACGGTCAGACTTCTCAGCACTACGAGCAGTACTTC. Its translation: CASSYGQTSQHYEQYF.

The V and J genes are TRBV15 and TRBJ1-5; possibly TRBD1 for D (5 bases). Germline CDR1 LNHNV, CDR2 YYDKDF (reference sequence). Trimming removed 5 bases from V and 7 bases from J, with 24 bases in between. This CDR3 spans 17 amino acids. The DNA of the CDR3 is TGTGCCACCAGCCCCCTCGGCGGCAGGGTTAGGGGACAGCCCCAGCATTTT. Its translation: CATSPLGGRVRGQPQHF.

The chain has TRBV6-5 and TRBJ1-2; possible D gene TRBD1, 6 bases. The V end lost 5 bases, the J end lost 2 bases, and 12 bases lay between the germline ends. This CDR3 is built from 14 residues. Looked up from germline, CDR1 is MNHEY and CDR2 is SVGAGI. The CDR3 sequence: CASSRRDKNYGYTF. The CDR3, as DNA: TGTGCCAGCAGTCGCCGGGACAAGAACTATGGCTACACCTTC.

The rearrangement uses TRBV19 and TRBJ1-2; D call uncertain. Trimming removed 5 bases at V and 3 bases at J, with 7 bases between. The CDR3 is 12 residues long. From germline, CDR1 is LNHDA and CDR2 SQIVND (reference sequence). In DNA form, the CDR3 reads TGTGCCAGTAGTCGGGAGTACTATGGCTACACCTTC. Protein: CASSREYYGYTF. Drawing the rest from reference TRBV19 and TRBJ1-2, the complete variable domain is DGGITQSPKYLFRKEGQNVTLSCEQNLNHDAMYWYRQDPGQGLRLIYYSQIVNDFQKGDIAEGYSVSREKKESFPLTVTSAQKNPTAFYLCASSREYYGYTFGSGTRLTVV.

This clone was seen only once. The chain recombines TRBV5-4 with TRBJ2-1; D may be TRBD1 (6 bases). There are 13 residues in the CDR3. V was cut by 0 bases and J by 14 bases, with 15 bases left in between. Germline V CDR1 and CDR2: SGHNT, YYREEE (reference sequence). The DNA for the CDR3 is TGTGCCAGCAGCTTGGCCCCCACAGGGAACGAGTTCTTC. It is translated as CASSLAPTGNEFF. The variable domain in full, with the rest retrieved from reference TRBV5-4 and TRBJ2-1, is ETGVTQSPTHLIKTRGQQVTLRCSSQSGHNTVSWYQQALGQGPQFIFQYYREEENGRGNFPPRFSGLQFPNYSSELNVNALELDDSALYLCASSLAPTGNEFFGPGTRLTVL.

V usage is TRBV19 and J usage is TRBJ1-2; TRBD1 matches 7 bases. Trimming took 7 bases from V and 2 from J; bases not matched to a gene: 13. Germline CDR1 is LNHDA and CDR2 is SQIVND (reference sequence). This CDR3 is built from 16 residues. CDR3 sequence (DNA): TGTGCCAGTACCTTTTCCGGGACAGCAAGGAACTATGGCTACACCTTC. Protein sequence: CASTFSGTARNYGYTF. The variable domain in full, with the rest retrieved from reference TRBV19 and TRBJ1-2, is DGGITQSPKYLFRKEGQNVTLSCEQNLNHDAMYWYRQDPGQGLRLIYYSQIVNDFQKGDIAEGYSVSREKKESFPLTVTSAQKNPTAFYLCASTFSGTARNYGYTFGSGTRLTVV.

The chain is built from TRBV2 and TRBJ1-5; 10 bases agree with TRBD1. Trimming removed 4 bases from V and 6 bases from J; junction bases left unmatched: 3. Germline assignment: CDR1 SNHLY and CDR2 FYNNEI. This CDR3 region has 14 residues. In DNA, the CDR3 is TGTGCCAGCAGTGGACAGGGGGCAAGTCAGCCCCAGCATTTT. This sequence encodes CASSGQGASQPQHF.

The CDR3 DNA follows: TGTGCCAGCAGGGCCGCACCTAATTCACCCCTCCACTTT. Its protein is CASRAAPNSPLHF. V gene TRBV2 combines with J gene TRBJ1-6; D unclear. Germline V gene lookup returns CDR1 SNHLY and CDR2 FYNNEI. V gave up 6 bases and J gave up 6 bases, with 9 bases separating them. CDR3 length: 13 residues.

The chain carries TRBV5-8 and TRBJ1-1; D remains ambiguous. This CDR3 spans 14 amino acids. Germline V gives CDR1 SGHTS, CDR2 YDEGEE. V was cut by 1 base and J by 5 bases, with 12 bases left in between. The CDR3 sequence is CASSLPGWRTEAFF. The CDR3 nucleotides are TGTGCCAGCAGCTTGCCCGGGTGGAGGACTGAAGCTTTCTTT.

The chain recombines TRBV6-4 with TRBJ2-3; 12 nucleotides agree with TRBD2. V lost 4 bases, J lost 4 bases, and 6 bases stayed unmatched. This CDR3 has 16 amino acids. Germline V gene lookup returns CDR1 MRHNA and CDR2 SNTAGT. CDR3 in DNA: TGTGCCAGCAGTGGACTCGGGACTAGCGGGTCAGATACGCAGTATTTT. Amino acid sequence: CASSGLGTSGSDTQYF.

The chain has TRBV4-3 and TRBJ1-2; a weak D match, TRBD1 (5 bases). Germline V lookup: CDR1 LGHNA, CDR2 YSLEER. CDR3 size: 13 residues. Between the trimmed V and J ends, which lost 1 base and 12 bases, there was a span of 15 bases. DNA for the CDR3: TGCGCCAGCAGCCAAGTCAATGGTCAGGGTGACACCTTC. The encoded protein is CASSQVNGQGDTF.

The rearrangement uses TRBV5-8 and TRBJ2-1; 8 nucleotides match TRBD2. After removal of 0 bases from V and 9 bases from J, the junction contained 11 bases not matched to a gene. Germline assignment: CDR1 SGHTS and CDR2 YDEGEE. There are 16 residues in the CDR3. The CDR3 region is CASSLGQRGSTSEQFF. The DNA for the CDR3 is TGTGCCAGCAGCTTGGGACAGCGGGGGTCTACAAGTGAGCAGTTCTTC. The whole variable domain, filled in from reference TRBV5-8 and TRBJ2-1, reads EAGVTQSPTHLIKTRGQQATLRCSPISGHTSVYWYQQALGLGLQFLLWYDEGEERNRGNFPPRFSGRQFPNYSSELNVNALELEDSALYLCASSLGQRGSTSEQFFGPGTRLTVL.

The chain carries TRBV10-3 and TRBJ2-7, with a weak D call TRBD1 (6 bases). V was cut by 5 bases and J by 2 bases, with 10 bases left in between. The CDR3 loop spans 13 amino acids. The V gene's germline CDR1 is ENHRY and CDR2 SYGVKD. DNA for the CDR3: TGTGCCATCAGTCGGACAGAGACCTACGAGCAGTACTTC. Its translation is CAISRTETYEQYF.

The V and J genes are TRBV24-1 and TRBJ2-5, with 8 nucleotides matching TRBD1. The CDR3 is 14 amino acids. Per the germline V gene, CDR1 is KGHDR and CDR2 is SFDVKD. Losses at the gene ends were 5 bases for V and 5 bases for J; bases not matched to a gene: 6. Here the CDR3 reads CATSVGTGSETQYF. In DNA, the CDR3 is TGTGCCACCAGTGTCGGGACAGGAAGTGAGACCCAGTACTTC.

The chain joins TRBV4-1 to TRBJ1-5; no clear D. CDR3 size: 16 residues. Per the germline V gene, CDR1 is MGHRA and CDR2 is YSYEKL. Trimming took 0 bases from V and 3 from J, leaving 12 bases between them. The chain's CDR3 is CASSQDSLHNNQPQHF. The CDR3 DNA follows: TGCGCCAGCAGCCAAGATTCTTTGCACAACAATCAGCCCCAGCATTTT.

This clone has a count of ten or more. V gene TRBV7-2 combines with J gene TRBJ1-2, with D uncertain. Trimming shortened V by 1 base and J by 1 base, and 13 bases separated the two germline ends. The germline gives CDR1 SGHTA, CDR2 FQGNSA. CDR3 length: 16 amino acids. CDR3 amino acids: CASSLVGTEGNYGYTF. DNA of the CDR3: TGTGCCAGCAGCTTAGTAGGCACCGAGGGTAACTATGGCTACACCTTC.

The chain joins TRBV19 to TRBJ1-4; possibly TRBD1 for D (6 bases). CDR3 length equals 14 residues. Germline V lookup: CDR1 LNHDA, CDR2 SQIVND (reference sequence). Trimming took 5 bases from V and 5 from J, leaving 12 bases between them. The CDR3 region is CASSPTGTNEKLFF. DNA for the CDR3: TGTGCCAGTAGTCCGACAGGCACGAATGAAAAACTGTTTTTT. Full variable domain (outside the CDR3, taken from reference TRBV19 and TRBJ1-4): DGGITQSPKYLFRKEGQNVTLSCEQNLNHDAMYWYRQDPGQGLRLIYYSQIVNDFQKGDIAEGYSVSREKKESFPLTVTSAQKNPTAFYLCASSPTGTNEKLFFGSGTQLSVL.

This clone is categorized as medium-sized. The chain is built from TRBV5-1 and TRBJ1-6; the match to TRBD1 covers 8 bases. This CDR3 comprises 19 residues. The V segment lost 0 bases and the J segment 0 bases; nucleotides outside the gene matches: 8. Germline loops: CDR1 SGHRS, CDR2 YFSETQ. CDR3 sequence reads: CASSLERQGASSYNSPLHF. The CDR3 nucleotides are TGCGCCAGCAGCTTGGAGCGGCAGGGGGCTAGCTCCTATAATTCACCCCTCCACTTT. Together with reference TRBV5-1 and TRBJ1-6, the CDR3 gives the full variable domain: KAGVTQTPRYLIKTRGQQVTLSCSPISGHRSVSWYQQTPGQGLQFLFEYFSETQRNKGNFPGRFSGRQFSNSRSEMNVSTLELGDSALYLCASSLERQGASSYNSPLHFGNGTRLTVT.

The chain has TRBV7-3 and TRBJ2-1, with TRBD2 as a possible D gene (5 bases). Germline-derived CDR1 and CDR2 are SGHTA and FQGTGA. There are 15 residues in the CDR3. Trimming cost V 0 bases and J 0 bases, with 6 bases left between them. This CDR3 is CASSLTEASYNEQFF. The DNA for the CDR3 is TGTGCCAGCAGCTTAACGGAGGCCTCCTACAATGAGCAGTTCTTC.